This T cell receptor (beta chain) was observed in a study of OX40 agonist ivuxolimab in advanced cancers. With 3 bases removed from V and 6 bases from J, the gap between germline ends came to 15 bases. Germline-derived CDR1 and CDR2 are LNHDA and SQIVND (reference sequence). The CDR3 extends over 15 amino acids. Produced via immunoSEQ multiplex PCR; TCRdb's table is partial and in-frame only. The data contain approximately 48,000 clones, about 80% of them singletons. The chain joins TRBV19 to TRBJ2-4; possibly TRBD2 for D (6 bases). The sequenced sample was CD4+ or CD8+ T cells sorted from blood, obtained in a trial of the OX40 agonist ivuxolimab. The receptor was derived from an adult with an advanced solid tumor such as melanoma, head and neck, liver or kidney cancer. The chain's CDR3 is CASSMGFRGLNIQYF. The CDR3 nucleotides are TGTGCCAGTAGTATGGGATTCCGGGGGTTAAACATTCAGTACTTC. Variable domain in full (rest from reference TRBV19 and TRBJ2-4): DGGITQSPKYLFRKEGQNVTLSCEQNLNHDAMYWYRQDPGQGLRLIYYSQIVNDFQKGDIAEGYSVSREKKESFPLTVTSAQKNPTAFYLCASSMGFRGLNIQYFGAGTRLSVL.